This TCR beta chain comes out of a study of beta chain features in type 1 diabetes. Study details: Patients were similar to healthy donors in age and gender (as well as in cell yields). Sorted cells from all samples, numbering 107,917,701, were examined.

Study-wide results and caveats: Type 1 diabetes patients showed a moderate but significant shortening of TCRB CDR3s in all four CD4+ subsets. For type 1 diabetes patients, VDJ junctions showed fewer insertions and more deletions.

Trimming took off 2 bases at V and 8 bases at J, with 10 bases between the two ends. Looked up from germline, CDR1 is KGHSH and CDR2 is LQKENI. The CDR3 consists of 14 residues. Comments on this clone: Its specificity is unknown.

Expressed TCRB transcripts were sequenced after all isolated RNA was converted to cDNA. The average output of naive, central memory and regulatory T cell samples was approximately 3.8 million reads. TCRdb's table, derived via immunoSEQ multiplex PCR, lists solely in-frame clones and lacks some. Of around 340,000 clones in the sample, about a tenth are singletons; the top ten hold 1%. The TCR sequence derives from a young man with type 1 diabetes. The chain couples TRBV18 to TRBJ1-6; unclear D gene. Sequencing was done on a sample of central memory CD4+ T cells from blood. This chain's CDR3 is CASSPKGWDSPLHF. CDR3 coding DNA: TGTGCCAGCTCACCAAAAGGGTGGGATTCACCCCTCCACTTT.